This is a list of T cell receptor beta chains from one sample in a study of STAT3 mutations in large granular lymphocyte leukemia. Clones were sequenced by immunoSEQ multiplex PCR, and TCRdb holds only the in-frame ones, with some missing. The sample has around 10,000 clones; around nine tenths are singletons. The material sequenced was peripheral blood mononuclear cells. These receptors originate from a man between 60 and 70 years old with T-cell large granular lymphocyte leukemia. Some clones in this sample may be carry-over from other donors' samples. Each CDR3 is given with its conserved first and last residue.

v_gene	j_gene	CDR3aa
TRBV5-1	TRBJ1-3	CASSWGGQALGSGNTIYF
TRBV5-3	TRBJ2-1	CARSLGLAAYNEQFF
TRBV9	TRBJ2-4	CASSAHSGGGDIQYF
TRBV2	TRBJ2-7	CASSGQGGDEQYF
TRBV10-3	TRBJ2-1	CAISDIRRIYNEQFF
TRBV5-1	TRBJ2-1	CASSSRAGVPYNEQFF
TRBV9	TRBJ2-5	CASSVASNQETQYF
TRBV5-4	TRBJ2-7	CATRGFGSGRGMEYF
TRBV5-6	TRBJ2-1	CASSLKGTSEQFF
TRBV4-3	TRBJ1-5	CASSQGLHQPQHF
TRBV28	TRBJ1-2	CASRPPGTNDYGYTF
TRBV29-1	TRBJ1-2	CSVERPGGGGYTF
TRBV5-1	TRBJ2-5	CASSLAPGPSSDHQETQYF
TRBV7-8	TRBJ2-5	CASSLGGGRAGETQYF
TRBV19	TRBJ2-7	CASSIRGGAGGRYEQYF
TRBV7-9	TRBJ2-1	CASSLTVQYNEQFF
TRBV19	TRBJ2-5	CASSSSGSETQYF
TRBV5-6	TRBJ1-2	CASSGPGGGYTF
TRBV18	TRBJ1-4	CASSAGTGNEKLFF
TRBV18	TRBJ2-1	CASSPQWDRGRNEQFF
TRBV14	TRBJ2-2	CASSRHQRVNWGTGELFF
TRBV20-1	TRBJ1-5	CSAGGARPQHF
TRBV4-1	TRBJ1-1	CASSQLDGAFF
TRBV5-4	TRBJ2-7	CASSFGSGRAAYEQYF
TRBV18	TRBJ2-3	CASSPPRTSNTQYF
TRBV18	TRBJ2-4	CASSPRSGGWSDIQYF
TRBV11-2	TRBJ2-7	CASSLGRVEQYF
TRBV27	TRBJ2-1	CASSLPAGTSINEQFF
TRBV7-9	TRBJ2-4	CASSPLSGSAAGNIQYF
TRBV6-6	TRBJ1-2	CASSYTGEGGYTF
TRBV7-9	TRBJ1-1	CASSLNEWQGNTEAFF
TRBV5-6	TRBJ2-5	CASSLDRGWGRETQYF
TRBV18	TRBJ2-3	CASSPSGSTDTQYF
TRBV18	TRBJ1-5	CASSQGSNQPQHF
TRBV9	TRBJ2-1	CASSVSSGREGYNEQFF
TRBV4-3	TRBJ1-4	CASSQGQVSNEKLFF
TRBV28	TRBJ2-3	CASSSLGTPNTDTQYF
TRBV28	TRBJ2-1	CASSLTSVGEQFF
TRBV15	TRBJ2-7	CATNEGGYEQYF